This T cell receptor beta chain is from a study of T cells in Graves' hyperthyroidism and ophthalmopathy. Researchers took RNA transcripts and amplified the TCR beta CDR3 regions from them. HTBI primers drove first-round RT-PCR of the TCR CDR3. TCRdb re-called the multiplex PCR reads through MiXCR, storing one row per CDR3 protein. This table holds more than 500,000 distinct CDR3 sequences, more than 45% found once. The study based diagnoses on clinical symptoms, serum thyroxine and TRAb, thyroid ultrasound and orbital computed tomography. The CDR3 spans 14 residues. The germline V gene has CDR1 LGHDT and CDR2 YNNKEL (reference sequence). Unmatched junction bases numbered 4, after V lost 3 bases and J lost 5 bases. In its sample, this clonotype was seen a few times.

The chain is built from TRBV3-1 and TRBJ1-1; 9 bases align to TRBD1. Sequenced: peripheral blood or thyroid tissue (not recorded which). This receptor was taken from an adult woman with Graves' disease, either hyperthyroidism or ophthalmopathy (not recorded which). CDR3 nucleotide sequence: TGTGCCAGCAGCCACGGGACAGGGAGGACTGAAGCTTTCTTT. Its protein is CASSHGTGRTEAFF. The entire variable domain, with the rest obtained from reference TRBV3-1 and TRBJ1-1, is as follows: DTAVSQTPKYLVTQMGNDKSIKCEQNLGHDTMYWYKQDSKKFLKIMFSYNNKELIINETVPNRFSPKSPDKAHLNLHINSLELGDSAVYFCASSHGTGRTEAFFGQGTRLTVV.